The 5 T cell receptor beta chains below come from one sample, sequenced in a study of blood T cell repertoires in COVID-19. Data came from immunoSEQ multiplex PCR; TCRdb stores just in-frame clones and leaves some out. The top ten hold approximately 6.2% of the sample, which has 160,000 or so clones, about four fifths seen once. Sequenced sample: peripheral blood. The receptors were gathered from a man between 65 and 80 years old with active or convalescent COVID-19.

The rearrangement uses TRBV6-5 and TRBJ2-7, with TRBD1 matching over 11 bases. V was clipped by 5 bases and J by 1 base; unmatched bases: 4. CDR1 and CDR2 from the germline V gene are MNHEY and SVGAGI. The CDR3 spans 15 residues. The CDR3 DNA follows: TGTGCCAGCAGTCCCGGGACAGGGGGGTCCTACGAGCAGTACTTC. Residues: CASSPGTGGSYEQYF.

The gene calls are TRBV7-2 and TRBJ2-3, with 8 bases lining up with TRBD2. Germline trimming cut 7 bases from V and 2 bases from J; bases unmatched to any gene: 5. Germline lookup yields CDR1 SGHTA and CDR2 FQGNSA. The length of the CDR3 is 14 residues. Here the CDR3 reads CASTTRGATDTQYF. DNA for the CDR3: TGTGCCAGCACCACGCGGGGGGCCACAGATACGCAGTATTTT. Complete variable domain (other parts from reference TRBV7-2 and TRBJ2-3): GAGVSQSPSNKVTEKGKDVELRCDPISGHTALYWYRQSLGQGLEFLIYFQGNSAPDKSGLPSDRFSAERTGGSVSTLTIQRTQQEDSAVYLCASTTRGATDTQYFGPGTRLTVL.

CDR3 residues: CSLSAGTGGETQYF. For the CDR3, the DNA is TGCAGCCTCAGTGCTGGGACAGGTGGAGAGACCCAGTACTTC. V is TRBV29-1 and J is TRBJ2-5; 8 nucleotides match TRBD1. V lost 8 bases to trimming and J lost 4 bases; unmatched junction nucleotides: 12. This CDR3 has 14 residues. The V gene's germline CDR1 is SQVTM and CDR2 ANQGSEA. The variable domain in full, with the rest retrieved from reference TRBV29-1 and TRBJ2-5, is SAVISQKPSRDICQRGTSLTIQCQVDSQVTMMFWYRQQPGQSLTLIATANQGSEATYESGFVIDKFPISRPNLTFSTLTVSNMSPEDSSIYLCSLSAGTGGETQYFGPGTRLLVL.

This sequence joins TRBV6-1 and TRBJ2-1; TRBD2 matches 13 bases. Germline V gene data show CDR1 as MNHNS and CDR2 as SASEGT. The CDR3 has 17 residues. Unmatched junction bases numbered 8, after V lost 1 base and J lost 8 bases. CDR3 in amino acids: CASSEERTSGRGYEQFF. DNA of the CDR3: TGTGCCAGCAGTGAAGAACGAACTAGCGGGAGGGGTTATGAGCAGTTCTTC.

This clone was recorded once. The rearrangement links TRBV3-1 (or the pseudogene TRBV3-2) to TRBJ2-7; possible D gene TRBD2, 6 bases. Trimming pared 8 bases from V and 4 bases from J, leaving 21 bases between. The CDR3 has 15 amino acids. Germline V gives CDR1 LGHDT, CDR2 YNNKEL (reference sequence). CDR3 protein: CASSRRRGKGYEQYF. In DNA form, the CDR3 reads TGTGCCAGCTCACGCCGGAGGGGAAAAGGGTACGAGCAGTACTTC.